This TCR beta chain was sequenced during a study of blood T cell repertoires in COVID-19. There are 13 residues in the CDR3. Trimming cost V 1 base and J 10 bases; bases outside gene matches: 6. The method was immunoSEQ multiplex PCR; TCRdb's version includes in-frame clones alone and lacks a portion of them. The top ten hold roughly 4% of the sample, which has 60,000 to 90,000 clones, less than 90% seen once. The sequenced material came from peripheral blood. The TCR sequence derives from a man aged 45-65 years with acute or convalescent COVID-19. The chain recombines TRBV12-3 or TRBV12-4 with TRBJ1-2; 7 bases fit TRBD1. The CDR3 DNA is TGTGCCAGCAGTTTAGGGCAGGGGGTCGTCTACACCTTC. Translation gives CASSLGQGVVYTF.